What follows are 2 T cell receptor beta chains derived from one specimen sequenced in a study of T-cell reconstitution after alpha-beta-depleted transplantation in children. Preparing the TCRbeta library involved the use of unique molecular identifiers. TCRdb fed the PCR reads into MiXCR, producing one record per CDR3 protein. The sample holds 100,000 to 130,000 distinct CDR3 sequences, 5.5% to 7% seen once. The input for sequencing was PBMCs, mostly from graft donor cells, taken 360 days after TCRalphabeta/CD19-depleted stem cell transplant. Receptor source: a male patient between 2 and 10 years old who had a stem cell transplant for acute lymphoblastic leukemia, so the T cells may come from the graft donor.

Ten or more counts support this clonotype. The chain has TRBV4-3 and TRBJ1-2; TRBD1 is a possible D gene (5 bases). The germline CDR1 and CDR2 sequences are LGHNA and YSLEER. V dropped 0 bases and J dropped 5 bases, with 13 bases sitting between them. The CDR3 is 15 residues long. The CDR3 sequence: CASSQDVREKYGYTF. Written as DNA, the CDR3 is TGCGCCAGCAGCCAAGATGTCAGGGAGAAGTATGGCTACACCTTC.

Ten or more counts support this clonotype. This chain links TRBV6-2 or TRBV6-3 with TRBJ2-1; the match to TRBD2 covers 7 bases. The CDR3 is 17 amino acids. Germline values: CDR1 MNHEY, CDR2 SVGEGT. The ends lost 6 bases at V and 7 bases at J; junction bases unmatched: 18. The CDR3 here is CASSALASGISRNEQFF. In DNA form, the CDR3 reads TGTGCCAGCAGCGCATTGGCGAGCGGGATCAGTAGGAATGAGCAGTTCTTC.